This T cell receptor beta chain comes out of a study of blood T cell repertoires in COVID-19. Study-level information: There were acute and convalescent COVID-19 samples, and they came from the United States, Italy and Spain.

Profiling relied on immunoSEQ multiplex PCR, and the TCRdb table lists in-frame clones only, not all of them. In the table there are a few hundred thousand clones, roughly 86% of which are singletons. Sequenced material: peripheral blood. The TCR was taken from a man aged 35 to 55 who had recovered from COVID-19.

CDR3 sequence reads: CASSVLAGSTDTQYF. CDR3 sequence (DNA): TGCGCCAGCAGTGTGCTAGCGGGGAGCACAGATACGCAGTATTTT. The rearrangement uses TRBV10-2 and TRBJ2-3; 9 positions match TRBD2. The CDR3 extends over 15 amino acids. CDR1 and CDR2 from the germline V gene are WSHSY and SAAADI. Trimming cost V 4 bases and J 0 bases; bases outside gene matches: 2.